The 27 T cell receptor beta chains given below trace back to one sample, sequenced in a study of blood T cell repertoires in COVID-19. Clones were read by immunoSEQ multiplex PCR, and TCRdb kept only the in-frame ones, dropping some. This sample has roughly 150,000 clones, with around 90% found just once. Sequenced sample: PBMCs or T cells enriched from blood (not recorded which). The source of these receptors is a woman aged 40 to 49 who had been exposed to COVID-19.

V usage is TRBV7-2 and J usage is TRBJ1-5; D is unclear. CDR3 length: 14 amino acids. Germline CDR1 reads SGHTA; CDR2 reads FQGNSA. V lost 6 bases and J 6 bases, leaving 15 bases between the germline ends. The CDR3 DNA reads as TGTGCCAGCAGACGACGGCGGGAGGGTCAGCCCCAGCATTTT. Protein sequence: CASRRRREGQPQHF.

In its sample, this clone was seen once. The rearrangement links TRBV9 to TRBJ2-5; D is perhaps TRBD1 (6 bases). This CDR3 is built from 14 residues. Deletions cut 4 bases from V and 2 bases from J, with 12 bases between. Looked up from germline, CDR1 is SGDLS and CDR2 is YYNGEE. This CDR3 is CASSLGQIQETQYF. CDR3 DNA sequence: TGTGCCAGCAGCCTAGGACAGATACAAGAGACCCAGTACTTC.

The chain recombines TRBV7-2 with TRBJ2-5; 8 nucleotides match TRBD2. V trimming: 3 bases; J trimming: 3 bases; junction bases outside the gene matches: 6. This CDR3 region has 15 residues. Germline CDR1 reads SGHTA; CDR2 reads FQGNSA. The CDR3 bases are TGTGCCAGCAGCTTTCAACTAGCGGTAAAAGAGACCCAGTACTTC. Amino acids: CASSFQLAVKETQYF. Drawing the rest from reference TRBV7-2 and TRBJ2-5, the complete variable domain is GAGVSQSPSNKVTEKGKDVELRCDPISGHTALYWYRQSLGQGLEFLIYFQGNSAPDKSGLPSDRFSAERTGGSVSTLTIQRTQQEDSAVYLCASSFQLAVKETQYFGPGTRLLVL.

This chain uses TRBV19 with TRBJ2-7; 7 bases map to TRBD1. From germline, CDR1 is LNHDA and CDR2 SQIVND (reference sequence). This CDR3 region has 14 residues. With V trimmed by 6 bases and J by 5 bases, 10 bases remained unmatched. The CDR3 sequence: CASRKDRFLDEQYF. The CDR3 DNA sequence: TGTGCCAGTAGGAAGGACAGGTTTCTCGACGAGCAGTACTTC.

This chain joins TRBV5-1 and TRBJ2-7; possibly TRBD2 for D (6 bases). The germline gives CDR1 SGHRS, CDR2 YFSETQ. Trimming removed 2 bases from V and 1 base from J, with 10 bases in between. This CDR3 has 14 amino acids. The CDR3 region has the DNA TGCGCCAGCAGCTTACGACTAGGATCCTACGAGCAGTACTTC. Its translation is CASSLRLGSYEQYF.

V usage is TRBV11-2 and J usage is TRBJ1-4; perhaps TRBD1 as D (6 bases). Per the germline V gene, CDR1 is SGHAT and CDR2 is FQNNGV. This CDR3 spans 14 amino acids. The V and J ends lost 6 bases and 6 bases respectively, with 14 bases between them. CDR3 sequence (DNA): TGTGCCAGCAGGCTAGGGACACCTGATGAAAAACTGTTTTTT. Translated: CASRLGTPDEKLFF.

This sequence joins TRBV14 and TRBJ2-7; 9 bases are a match to TRBD1. V was pared by 5 bases and J by 3 bases, with 8 bases of the junction left unmatched. Looked up from germline, CDR1 is SGHDN and CDR2 is FVKESK. CDR3 length: 15 amino acids. This CDR3 reads CASSYGGTGFYEQYF. The DNA for the CDR3 is TGTGCCAGCAGCTATGGGGGGACAGGGTTCTACGAGCAGTACTTC. The variable domain in full, completed from reference TRBV14 and TRBJ2-7, reads EAGVTQFPSHSVIEKGQTVTLRCDPISGHDNLYWYRRVMGKEIKFLLHFVKESKQDESGMPNNRFLAERTGGTYSTLKVQPAELEDSGVYFCASSYGGTGFYEQYFGPGTRLTVT.

The gene calls are TRBV7-2 and TRBJ2-3, with 9 bases aligning to TRBD2. CDR1 and CDR2 (germline): SGHTA, FQGNSA. Unmatched junction bases numbered 8, after V lost 1 base and J lost 0 bases. The CDR3 spans 18 residues. In DNA, the CDR3 is TGTGCCAGCAGCTTAGTTCCTAGCGGGGACTCCAGCACAGATACGCAGTATTTT. Amino acids: CASSLVPSGDSSTDTQYF.

The chain links TRBV7-2 to TRBJ1-5; D may be TRBD1 (5 bases). The V gene lost 0 bases and the J gene lost 4 bases, with 10 bases spanning the gap. The CDR3 consists of 15 residues. Germline lookup yields CDR1 SGHTA and CDR2 FQGNSA. DNA for the CDR3: TGTGCCAGCAGCTTAGCGTCGGGGGAAAATCAGCCCCAGCATTTT. The encoded protein is CASSLASGENQPQHF.

This chain connects TRBV6-5 to TRBJ1-1; 8 bases map to TRBD1. The CDR3 sequence is 15 residues long. Germline V gene data show CDR1 as MNHEY and CDR2 as SVGAGI. V lost 8 bases and J lost 0; bases outside the gene matches: 8. This CDR3 is CASDRGGNMNTEAFF. In DNA, the CDR3 is TGTGCCAGCGACAGGGGAGGGAACATGAACACTGAAGCTTTCTTT.

The chain's CDR3 is CASSLIPGTGIYGNQPQHF. The CDR3 DNA follows: TGTGCCAGCAGTTTAATACCCGGGACAGGGATCTATGGCAATCAGCCCCAGCATTTT. The chain couples TRBV28 to TRBJ1-5, with 9 bases matching TRBD1. This CDR3 spans 19 amino acids. V dropped 2 bases and J dropped 2; count of bases not matched to a gene: 13. The germline V gene encodes CDR1 MDHEN and CDR2 SYDVKM.

The chain joins TRBV7-9 to TRBJ1-2, with a weak D call TRBD1 (5 bases). Trimming pared 5 bases from V and 2 bases from J, leaving 18 bases between. The CDR3 is 16 residues long. CDR1 and CDR2 from the germline V gene are SEHNR and FQNEAQ (reference sequence). The CDR3 DNA is TGTGCCAGCAGCCTCGCCAGGGTGGGTACCAACTATGGCTACACCTTC. The encoded protein is CASSLARVGTNYGYTF.

The J gene is TRBJ1-2, the V gene TRBV4-3; perhaps TRBD1 as D (6 bases). This CDR3 contains 14 residues. Germline CDR1 is LGHNA and CDR2 is YSLEER. Trimming pared 0 bases from V and 4 bases from J, leaving 9 bases between. The CDR3 bases are TGCGCCAGCAGCCAAGAACCCAGGGGCTATGGCTACACCTTC. Translated: CASSQEPRGYGYTF.

The chain has TRBV5-5 and TRBJ1-1, with D unclear. V lost 0 bases and J 5 bases, leaving 8 bases between the germline ends. CDR3 length: 13 residues. Germline loops: CDR1 SGHKS, CDR2 YYEKEE (reference sequence). The CDR3, as DNA: TGTGCCAGCAGCTTGGGAGTACAGACTGAAGCTTTCTTT. Amino acids: CASSLGVQTEAFF.

This clone appeared a few times. This chain joins TRBV2 and TRBJ1-1; D might be TRBD1 (6 bases). CDR1 and CDR2 (germline): SNHLY, FYNNEI. This CDR3 has 15 residues. V was trimmed by 7 bases and J by 1 base, leaving 16 bases between them. CDR3 loop: CASTRVEQGNTEAFF. In DNA, the CDR3 is TGTGCCAGCACCCGAGTTGAACAGGGGAACACTGAAGCTTTCTTT.

This chain links TRBV6-5 with TRBJ1-2, with 7 positions matching TRBD1. The J call could be wrong; TRBJ2-6 is a better fit for the DNA end. The CDR3 length is 11 residues. CDR1 and CDR2 from the germline V gene are MNHEY and SVGAGI. CDR3 sequence reads: CASRDGDSLTF. The CDR3 coding sequence is TGTGCCAGCAGAGACGGGGACAGCCTGACTTTC.

This chain connects TRBV19 to TRBJ1-5, with 9 bases matching TRBD1. Germline V gene data show CDR1 as LNHDA and CDR2 as SQIVND (reference sequence). The junction had 8 bases not matched to a gene; V was cut back by 4 bases and J by 1 base. The CDR3 consists of 17 residues. The DNA of the CDR3 is TGTGCCAGTAGTACGGGACAGGGAATTAGGAGCAATCAGCCCCAGCATTTT. This sequence encodes CASSTGQGIRSNQPQHF.

The gene calls are TRBV2 and TRBJ1-6; D possibly corresponds to TRBD1 (5 bases). V was pared by 1 base and J by 7 bases, with 14 bases between. The germline V gene has CDR1 SNHLY and CDR2 FYNNEI. The CDR3 loop spans 16 amino acids. In nucleotides, the CDR3 is TGTGCCAGCAGTGAAGGGGGCTTGAGGTTAAATTCACCCCTCCACTTT. It specifies CASSEGGLRLNSPLHF.

The CDR3 nucleotides are TGTGCCAGCAGGGGGCGCCTGGGTCATGGCTACACCTTC. As protein: CASRGRLGHGYTF. This sequence joins TRBV12-3 or TRBV12-4 and TRBJ1-2, with D possibly matching TRBD1 (5 bases). The CDR3 spans 13 residues. The germline V and J ends were trimmed by 6 bases and 6 bases, with 14 bases remaining between them.

The chain links TRBV4-1 to TRBJ1-1; 8 bases map to TRBD1. From germline, CDR1 is MGHRA and CDR2 YSYEKL. The CDR3 is 15 residues long. The trim removed 4 bases at V and 11 bases at J, leaving 15 bases unmatched. The DNA for the CDR3 is TGCGCCAGCAGCCTGACAGGGGACCCCAGGAATGGGGCTTTCTTT. This gives the protein CASSLTGDPRNGAFF.

The genes are TRBV6-5 and TRBJ2-7; TRBD1 matches 8 bases. The length of the CDR3 is 14 residues. In germline, CDR1 is MNHEY, CDR2 SVGAGI. The junction had 13 bases not matched to a gene; V was cut back by 10 bases and J by 5 bases. CDR3 sequence reads: CATLSGTGPNEQYF. The CDR3 DNA is TGTGCCACACTTTCCGGGACAGGCCCGAACGAGCAGTACTTC.

This chain uses TRBV19 with TRBJ2-1; TRBD1 agrees at 8 bases. Germline-derived CDR1 and CDR2 are LNHDA and SQIVND (reference sequence). The CDR3 totals 17 residues. V shed 6 bases and J 0 bases; nucleotides not matched to a gene: 10. The CDR3, as DNA: TGTGCCAGTAGCCCGGACAGGGCGATAGGCTCCTACAATGAGCAGTTCTTC. This sequence encodes CASSPDRAIGSYNEQFF. The variable domain in full, with the rest retrieved from reference TRBV19 and TRBJ2-1, is DGGITQSPKYLFRKEGQNVTLSCEQNLNHDAMYWYRQDPGQGLRLIYYSQIVNDFQKGDIAEGYSVSREKKESFPLTVTSAQKNPTAFYLCASSPDRAIGSYNEQFFGPGTRLTVL.

The V gene is TRBV16, the J gene TRBJ2-7; maybe TRBD1 (6 bases). V was trimmed by 2 bases and J by 5 bases, leaving 10 bases between them. The CDR3 has 13 amino acids. Per germline, CDR1 KGHSY and CDR2 FQNENV. The CDR3 is CASSQTGDNEQYF. The CDR3 DNA is TGTGCCAGCAGCCAAACCGGGGACAACGAGCAGTACTTC.

This clone was seen only once. The chain joins TRBV14 to TRBJ1-3; 7 bases line up with TRBD1. J was trimmed by 5 bases and V by 3 bases; bases with no gene match: 16. CDR1 SGHDN and CDR2 FVKESK come from the germline V gene. The CDR3 is made up of 18 amino acids. The CDR3 reads CASSHGYGQVEMRNTIYF. As DNA, the CDR3 is TGTGCCAGCAGCCACGGGTACGGACAGGTGGAAATGAGAAACACCATATATTTT.

This chain joins TRBV10-3 and TRBJ2-4, with D possibly being TRBD1 (6 bases). Trimming stripped 8 bases from V and 0 bases from J, with 20 bases between. Germline V gives CDR1 ENHRY, CDR2 SYGVKD. This CDR3 has 17 amino acids. CDR3 coding DNA: TGTGCCATCGGGCAGGGGCAGGTGGGGAGAGCCAAAAACATTCAGTACTTC. This codes for CAIGQGQVGRAKNIQYF.

The gene calls are TRBV29-1 and TRBJ2-3; the match to TRBD2 covers 10 bases. The germline V gene has CDR1 SQVTM and CDR2 ANQGSEA. Trimming cost V 5 bases and J 3 bases; bases outside gene matches: 5. This CDR3 region has 14 residues. The CDR3 region has the DNA TGCAGCGTTCACGAGGGACTAGCGACAGATACGCAGTATTTT. Its translation: CSVHEGLATDTQYF.

The chain carries TRBV9 and TRBJ1-1; TRBD1 might be the D (5 bases). The V end was cut by 3 bases, the J end by 3 bases, with 15 bases between. From germline, CDR1 is SGDLS and CDR2 YYNGEE. The CDR3 length is 15 residues. In nucleotides, the CDR3 is TGTGCCAGCAGCGCCCTCCAGGGATGGGACACTGAAGCTTTCTTT. It codes for CASSALQGWDTEAFF.